The clone carrying this T cell receptor (beta chain) occurred many times. The germline V gene encodes CDR1 MNHNS and CDR2 SASEGT. This CDR3 has 16 amino acids. V lost 2 bases and J lost 5; bases outside the gene matches: 8. The data were obtained in a study of T cells in Graves' hyperthyroidism and ophthalmopathy. Exclusion criteria comprised uncontrolled infection, other autoimmune disease, pregnancy or lactation. TCR beta CDR3 region amplification was performed from RNA transcripts. The HTBI primer set drove a first-round RT-PCR of the TCR CDR3. TCRdb itself ran the multiplex PCR reads through MiXCR, one entry per CDR3 protein. The sample lists about 420,000 distinct CDR3 sequences, approximately 15% occurring once.

The clonotype originates from a woman aged 18-35 years with Graves' hyperthyroidism. Sequencing input: blood. This chain joins TRBV6-1 and TRBJ1-1; TRBD1 matches at 10 bases. This CDR3 is CASSERTGTGETEAFF. CDR3 nucleotides: TGTGCCAGCAGTGAACGTACCGGGACAGGGGAGACTGAAGCTTTCTTT.